The 32 T cell receptor beta chains below were found in one sample sequenced in a study of blood T cell repertoires in COVID-19. Assay: immunoSEQ multiplex PCR; the TCRdb copy retains only in-frame clones and omits some. The table records 140,000 to 150,000 clones, over 75% of them present only once. Material for sequencing was PBMCs or T cells enriched from blood (not recorded which). The receptors were gathered from a woman in her twenties or thirties with acute COVID-19.

The V call is TRBV6-6, the J call TRBJ2-7, with 7 bases identical to TRBD2. The V gene's germline CDR1 is MNHNY and CDR2 SVGAGI (reference sequence). V dropped 5 bases and J dropped 2; count of bases not matched to a gene: 6. The CDR3 loop spans 14 amino acids. CDR3 region: CASSAPGTTYEQYF. The CDR3 nucleotides read TGTGCCAGCAGTGCACCCGGGACTACCTACGAGCAGTACTTC.

The J gene is TRBJ2-7, the V gene TRBV19; D might be TRBD2 (5 bases). V was pared by 6 bases and J by 2 bases, with 26 bases between. Germline lookup yields CDR1 LNHDA and CDR2 SQIVND (reference sequence). The CDR3 spans 18 residues. The CDR3 reads CASSPLRAEPSGAYEQYF. CDR3 DNA sequence: TGTGCCAGTAGCCCCCTCAGAGCGGAGCCCTCCGGAGCCTACGAGCAGTACTTC.

This clone appeared a single time. V usage is TRBV27 and J usage is TRBJ2-7; 9 bases align to TRBD2. The CDR3 is made up of 14 amino acids. The germline V gene has CDR1 MNHEY and CDR2 SMNVEV (reference sequence). The V segment lost 4 bases and the J segment 4 bases; nucleotides outside the gene matches: 5. The DNA for the CDR3 is TGTGCCAGCAGTTATAGCGGGAGCACGTACGAGCAGTACTTC. It is translated as CASSYSGSTYEQYF.

The chain combines TRBV5-6 with TRBJ2-1, with TRBD2 matching 7 bases. The CDR3 sequence is 16 residues long. V was clipped by 0 bases and J by 0 bases; unmatched bases: 3. CDR1 is SGHDT, CDR2 YYEEEE, per germline. The CDR3 here is CASSLGAGLSYNEQFF. The CDR3 DNA is TGTGCCAGCAGCTTGGGAGCGGGACTCTCCTACAATGAGCAGTTCTTC.

The chain carries TRBV4-1 and TRBJ1-2, with 7 bases fitting TRBD1. The V and J ends lost 4 bases and 5 bases, in that order; junction bases with no gene match: 16. The CDR3 totals 17 residues. Per the germline V gene, CDR1 is MGHRA and CDR2 is YSYEKL. The CDR3 sequence: CASSRLARQGGEYGYTF. CDR3 bases: TGCGCCAGCAGCCGACTAGCGCGACAGGGTGGGGAGTATGGCTACACCTTC.

The CDR3 is CASSPRISGTSTDTQYF. In DNA, the CDR3 is TGTGCCAGCTCACCGAGAATTAGCGGGACTAGCACAGATACGCAGTATTTT. The chain employs TRBV18 and TRBJ2-3, with TRBD2 matching 8 bases. CDR3 length: 17 residues. Germline lookup yields CDR1 KGHSH and CDR2 LQKENI. V gave up 3 bases and J gave up 0 bases; unmatched junction bases: 8.

The chain recombines TRBV19 with TRBJ2-7; a possible D gene is TRBD1 (7 bases). This CDR3 has 12 amino acids. V gave up 11 bases and J gave up 0 bases, with 11 bases separating them. The V gene's germline CDR1 is LNHDA and CDR2 SQIVND (reference sequence). CDR3 loop: CACGTASYEQYF. Written as DNA, the CDR3 is TGTGCCTGCGGGACAGCCTCCTACGAGCAGTACTTC.

As regards this clone: Relative to the germline gene, one junction end is altered; a read error may explain this. The chain joins TRBV5-1 to TRBJ1-4, with D unresolved. The CDR3 consists of 14 residues. Germline CDR1 and CDR2: SGHRS and YFSETQ. CDR3 sequence reads: CASRLDLFNEKLFF. The CDR3 DNA sequence: TGCGCCAGCAGATTGGACTTATTCAATGAAAAACTGTTTTTT. The full variable domain, with the rest looked up from reference TRBV5-1 and TRBJ1-4, is KAGVTQTPRYLIKTRGQQVTLSCSPISGHRSVSWYQQTPGQGLQFLFEYFSETQRNKGNFPGRFSGRQFSNSRSEMNVSTLELGDSALYLCASRLDLFNEKLFFGSGTQLSVL.

The chain uses TRBV28 and TRBJ2-7; TRBD1 matches at 9 bases. Trimming cost V 6 bases and J 5 bases; bases outside gene matches: 14. Germline V gene lookup returns CDR1 MDHEN and CDR2 SYDVKM. The CDR3 runs to 16 residues. For the CDR3, the DNA is TGTGCCAGCAGAGGGTTGCCCGGGACAGGGTCACACGAGCAGTACTTC. Its protein product is CASRGLPGTGSHEQYF.

In this sample, this clone turned up many times. The genes are TRBV4-2 and TRBJ2-1, with 7 bases aligning to TRBD1. In germline, CDR1 is LGHNA, CDR2 YNFKEQ. The CDR3 is 13 amino acids. Trimming at V came to 3 bases and at J to 7 bases, leaving 3 bases not matched to a gene. The CDR3 sequence is CASSQAQGNEQFF. In DNA form, the CDR3 reads TGTGCCAGCAGCCAGGCACAGGGGAATGAGCAGTTCTTC.

The chain has TRBV4-1 and TRBJ1-1; D not certain. The germline CDR1 and CDR2 sequences are MGHRA and YSYEKL. Trimming took off 0 bases at V and 0 bases at J, with 11 bases between the two ends. CDR3 length: 16 residues. The CDR3 here is CASSQESTGLNTEAFF. The DNA of the CDR3 is TGCGCCAGCAGCCAAGAAAGTACGGGGTTGAACACTGAAGCTTTCTTT.

V gene TRBV5-4 combines with J gene TRBJ1-1, with D possibly TRBD1 on 5 matching bases. The CDR3 has 12 amino acids. The V gene's germline CDR1 is SGHNT and CDR2 YYREEE (reference sequence). V gave up 1 base and J gave up 8 bases, with 9 bases separating them. The chain's CDR3 is CASSLSGFEAFF. CDR3 sequence (DNA): TGTGCCAGCAGCTTGTCAGGGTTCGAAGCTTTCTTT.

J is TRBJ2-7 and V is TRBV2, with 9 positions matching TRBD1. The CDR3 is 14 amino acids. Trimming took 4 bases from V and 4 from J; bases not matched to a gene: 5. CDR1 and CDR2 (germline): SNHLY, FYNNEI. In DNA form, the CDR3 reads TGTGCCAGCAGTGTAGGGACAGGGTTTTACGAGCAGTACTTC. This gives the protein CASSVGTGFYEQYF.

With respect to this clone: Other DNA sequences in the same sample also yield this CDR3. The chain has TRBV7-3 and TRBJ2-5, with unresolved D. The germline gives CDR1 SGHTA, CDR2 FQGTGA. Trimming left V 5 bases short and J 2 bases short, with 12 bases between. The CDR3 has 14 residues. Here the CDR3 DNA reads TGTGCCAGCAGCCCTACGGGTCTGCAAGAGACCCAGTACTTC. Residues: CASSPTGLQETQYF.

The V and J genes are TRBV7-3 and TRBJ2-7, with 7 bases aligning to TRBD1. V lost 2 bases, J lost 3 bases, and 7 bases stayed unmatched. Germline loops: CDR1 SGHTA, CDR2 FQGTGA. The CDR3 has 15 amino acids. CDR3 sequence (DNA): TGTGCCAGCAGCTTAGCCCCAGGGGGAAACTACGAGCAGTACTTC. Residues: CASSLAPGGNYEQYF.

The chain joins TRBV18 to TRBJ2-7; TRBD2 agrees at 14 bases. CDR1 KGHSH and CDR2 LQKENI come from the germline V gene. Trimming cost V 5 bases and J 2 bases; bases outside gene matches: 17. The CDR3 runs to 20 residues. The CDR3 loop is CASSSILVTRTSGGPYEQYF. The CDR3 DNA follows: TGTGCCAGCTCATCAATCCTCGTAACGAGGACTAGCGGGGGGCCCTACGAGCAGTACTTC.

The genes are TRBV24-1 and TRBJ1-5, with unresolved D. The germline CDR1 and CDR2 sequences are KGHDR and SFDVKD. This CDR3 has 14 amino acids. Between the trimmed V and J ends, which lost 5 bases and 0 bases, there was a span of 7 bases. This CDR3 reads CATSAPGSNQPQHF. DNA of the CDR3: TGTGCCACCAGTGCCCCAGGTAGCAATCAGCCCCAGCATTTT.

This chain joins TRBV12-5 and TRBJ1-3, with a tentative D call TRBD1 (5 bases). V was pared by 1 base and J by 0 bases, with 13 bases between. Germline CDR1 and CDR2: LGHNT and FRNRAP. The CDR3 runs 17 residues. In nucleotides, the CDR3 is TGTGCTAGTGGTTTGGGGCAGGGCCCAATCTCTGGAAACACCATATATTTT. It translates to CASGLGQGPISGNTIYF.

The chain joins TRBV6-2 or TRBV6-3 to TRBJ2-2; 13 bases map to TRBD2. CDR1 is MNHEY and CDR2 is SVGEGT in the germline V gene. CDR3 length: 18 amino acids. V lost 5 bases and J lost 3; bases outside the gene matches: 9. CDR3 protein: CASSTDGLAGADTGELFF. The DNA for the CDR3 is TGTGCCAGCAGTACCGATGGACTAGCGGGAGCGGACACCGGGGAGCTGTTTTTT.

The chain employs TRBV9 and TRBJ1-1; weak D call: TRBD1 (5 bases). Trimming took 1 base from V and 2 from J, leaving 21 bases between them. The CDR3 loop spans 18 amino acids. CDR1 SGDLS and CDR2 YYNGEE come from the germline V gene. The CDR3 sequence is CASSVSWVLTGKNTEAFF. CDR3 DNA: TGTGCCAGCAGCGTAAGTTGGGTGTTAACAGGTAAAAACACTGAAGCTTTCTTT.

This chain joins TRBV6-5 and TRBJ2-5; 15 nucleotides align to TRBD2. Germline V gives CDR1 MNHEY, CDR2 SVGAGI. The CDR3 has 15 residues. Trimming at V came to 5 bases and at J to 5 bases, leaving 3 bases not matched to a gene. CDR3 coding DNA: TGTGCCAGCAGTCACGGACTAGCGGGAGGGGAGACCCAGTACTTC. Protein sequence: CASSHGLAGGETQYF.

The chain recombines TRBV6-1 with TRBJ2-3; perhaps TRBD2 as D (7 bases). V shed 2 bases and J shed 4 bases, with 13 bases lying between them. This CDR3 contains 15 residues. CDR1 and CDR2 from the germline V gene are MNHNS and SASEGT. Written as DNA, the CDR3 is TGTGCCAGCAGTGAATTAGGGAGGGGGGCAGATACGCAGTATTTT. Protein sequence: CASSELGRGADTQYF.

The J gene is TRBJ2-7, the V gene TRBV30, with 14 bases matching TRBD2. With V trimmed by 5 bases and J by 3 bases, 6 bases remained unmatched. The CDR3 spans 15 residues. Germline values: CDR1 GTSNPN, CDR2 SVGIG (reference sequence). The CDR3 loop reads CAWALGTSGGYEQYF. CDR3 coding DNA: TGTGCCTGGGCCCTAGGGACTAGCGGGGGCTACGAGCAGTACTTC.

J is TRBJ1-3 and V is TRBV4-1; D gene uncertain. The V and J ends lost 1 base and 2 bases respectively, with 15 bases between them. Germline-derived CDR1 and CDR2 are MGHRA and YSYEKL. The CDR3 has 17 amino acids. CDR3 amino acids: CASSQGYARGAGNTIYF. CDR3 in DNA: TGCGCCAGCAGCCAAGGATATGCGCGTGGTGCTGGAAACACCATATATTTT.

V and J are TRBV19 and TRBJ2-2; possibly TRBD2 for D (5 bases). V was shortened by 5 bases and J by 6 bases, with 13 bases between the two germline ends. Germline CDR1 is LNHDA and CDR2 is SQIVND (reference sequence). The CDR3 consists of 14 residues. The CDR3 loop reads CASSLEGFPGELFF. The DNA of the CDR3 is TGTGCCAGTAGTCTCGAGGGCTTTCCCGGGGAGCTGTTTTTT.

The rearrangement uses TRBV27 and TRBJ1-4; no firm D call. Germline CDR1 is MNHEY and CDR2 is SMNVEV (reference sequence). The V end lost 2 bases, the J end lost 5 bases, and 12 bases lay between the germline ends. The CDR3 is made up of 15 amino acids. The CDR3 region has the DNA TGTGCCAGCAGTTTAGAAGGGAGTCGGAATGAAAAACTGTTTTTT. Translated: CASSLEGSRNEKLFF.

The chain joins TRBV24-1 to TRBJ2-7, with a weak D call TRBD2 (6 bases). Trimming shortened V by 4 bases and J by 3 bases, and 12 bases separated the two germline ends. Germline CDR1 reads KGHDR; CDR2 reads SFDVKD. The CDR3 spans 14 residues. This CDR3 is CATSDGGARYEQYF. The CDR3 nucleotides read TGTGCCACCAGTGACGGCGGGGCCCGCTACGAGCAGTACTTC.

The rearrangement joins TRBV6-5 to TRBJ1-5; D gene unclear. Trimming pared 0 bases from V and 5 bases from J, leaving 5 bases between. The V gene's germline CDR1 is MNHEY and CDR2 SVGAGI. The CDR3 is 13 amino acids. In nucleotides, the CDR3 is TGTGCCAGCAGTTACTCTCGGGATCAGCCCCAGCATTTT. Its protein is CASSYSRDQPQHF.

This rearrangement joins TRBV6-2 or TRBV6-3 to TRBJ1-1; no reliable D call. The CDR3 covers 17 residues. V lost 3 bases and J 0 bases, leaving 17 bases between the germline ends. CDR1 MNHEY and CDR2 SVGEGT come from the germline V gene. CDR3 DNA: TGTGCCAGCAGTTATCTGCGGCCCCCCGGGATGAACACTGAAGCTTTCTTT. Amino acids: CASSYLRPPGMNTEAFF.

V gene TRBV5-1 combines with J gene TRBJ2-3, with TRBD2 identical over 9 bases. The trim removed 4 bases at V and 2 bases at J, leaving 8 bases unmatched. The V gene's germline CDR1 is SGHRS and CDR2 YFSETQ. The CDR3 length is 16 residues. The CDR3 DNA is TGCGCCAGCAGCCCAAGACTAGCGGCGTACACAGATACGCAGTATTTT. This codes for CASSPRLAAYTDTQYF.

The chain couples TRBV7-2 to TRBJ1-2, with a tentative D call TRBD1 (5 bases). CDR1 is SGHTA and CDR2 is FQGNSA in the germline V gene. CDR3 length: 14 amino acids. Trimming removed 5 bases from V and 2 bases from J, with 12 bases in between. CDR3 sequence reads: CASSPRATNYGYTF. CDR3 sequence (DNA): TGTGCCAGCAGCCCCAGGGCAACAAACTATGGCTACACCTTC.

The chain links TRBV30 to TRBJ2-5; a possible D gene is TRBD1 (6 bases). CDR3 length: 14 amino acids. Germline CDR1 GTSNPN, CDR2 SVGIG (reference sequence). Trimming removed 2 bases at V and 5 bases at J, with 15 bases between. The DNA of the CDR3 is TGTGCCTGGAGTACCTGGCAGGGGTTGGAGACCCAGTACTTC. Translated, it gives CAWSTWQGLETQYF.